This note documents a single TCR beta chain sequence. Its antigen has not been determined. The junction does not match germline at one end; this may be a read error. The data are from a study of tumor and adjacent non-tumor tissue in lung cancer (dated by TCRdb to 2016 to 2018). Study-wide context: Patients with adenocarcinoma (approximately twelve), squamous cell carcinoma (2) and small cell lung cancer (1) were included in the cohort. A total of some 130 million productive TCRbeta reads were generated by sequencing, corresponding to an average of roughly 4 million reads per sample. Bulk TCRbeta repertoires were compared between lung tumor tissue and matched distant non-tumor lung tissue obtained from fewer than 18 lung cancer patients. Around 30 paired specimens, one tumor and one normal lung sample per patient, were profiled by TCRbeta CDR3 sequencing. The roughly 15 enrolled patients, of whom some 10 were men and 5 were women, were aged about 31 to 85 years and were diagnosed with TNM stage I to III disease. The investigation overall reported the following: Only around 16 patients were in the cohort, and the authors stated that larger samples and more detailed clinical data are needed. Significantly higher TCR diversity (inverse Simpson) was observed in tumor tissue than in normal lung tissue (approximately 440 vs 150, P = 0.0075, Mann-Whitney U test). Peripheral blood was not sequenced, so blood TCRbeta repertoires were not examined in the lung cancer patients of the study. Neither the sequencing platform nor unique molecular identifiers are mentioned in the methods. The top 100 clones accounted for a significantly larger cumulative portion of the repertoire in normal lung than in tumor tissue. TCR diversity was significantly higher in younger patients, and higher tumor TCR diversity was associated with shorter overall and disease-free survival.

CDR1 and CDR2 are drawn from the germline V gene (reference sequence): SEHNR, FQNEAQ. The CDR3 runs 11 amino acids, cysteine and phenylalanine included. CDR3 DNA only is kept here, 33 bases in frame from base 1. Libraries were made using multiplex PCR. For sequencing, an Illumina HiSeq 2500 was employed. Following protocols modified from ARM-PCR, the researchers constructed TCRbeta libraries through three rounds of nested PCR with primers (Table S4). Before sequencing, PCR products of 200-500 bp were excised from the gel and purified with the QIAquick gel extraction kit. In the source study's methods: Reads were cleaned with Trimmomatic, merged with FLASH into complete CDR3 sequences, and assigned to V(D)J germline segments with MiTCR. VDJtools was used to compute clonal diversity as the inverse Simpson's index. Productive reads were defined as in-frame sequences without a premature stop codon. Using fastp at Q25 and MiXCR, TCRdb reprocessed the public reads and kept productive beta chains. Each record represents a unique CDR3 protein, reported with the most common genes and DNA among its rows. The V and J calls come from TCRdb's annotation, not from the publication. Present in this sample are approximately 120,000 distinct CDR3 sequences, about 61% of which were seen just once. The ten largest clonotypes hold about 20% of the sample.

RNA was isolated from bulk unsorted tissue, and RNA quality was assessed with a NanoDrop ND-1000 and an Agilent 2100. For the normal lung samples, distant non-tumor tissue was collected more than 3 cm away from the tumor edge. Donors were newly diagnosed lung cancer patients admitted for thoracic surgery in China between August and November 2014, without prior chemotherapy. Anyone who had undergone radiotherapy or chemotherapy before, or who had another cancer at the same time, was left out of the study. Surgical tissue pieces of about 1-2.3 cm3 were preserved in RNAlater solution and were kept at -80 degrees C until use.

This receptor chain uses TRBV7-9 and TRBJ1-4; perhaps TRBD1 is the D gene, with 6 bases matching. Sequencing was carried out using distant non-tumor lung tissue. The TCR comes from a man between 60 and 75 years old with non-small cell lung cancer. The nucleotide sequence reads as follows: TGTGCCAGCAGCATTCCAGGGTCGGGGGCGTTT. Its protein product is CASSIPGSGAF.